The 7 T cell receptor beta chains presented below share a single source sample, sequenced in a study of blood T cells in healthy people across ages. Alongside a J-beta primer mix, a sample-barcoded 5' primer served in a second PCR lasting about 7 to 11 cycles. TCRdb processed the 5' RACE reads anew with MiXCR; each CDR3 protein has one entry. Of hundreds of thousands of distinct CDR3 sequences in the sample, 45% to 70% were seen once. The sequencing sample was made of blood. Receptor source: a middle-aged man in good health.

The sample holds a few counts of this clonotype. The CDR3 sequence is CASPPSGLAGGSSYNEQFF. The CDR3 DNA follows: TGTGCCAGCCCTCCCTCGGGGCTAGCGGGAGGTAGCTCCTACAATGAGCAGTTCTTC. J is TRBJ2-1 and V is TRBV6-2 or TRBV6-3, with 11 positions matching TRBD2. Germline lookup yields CDR1 MNHEY and CDR2 SVGEGT. The CDR3 runs 19 residues. Trimming removed 8 bases from V and 0 bases from J; junction bases left unmatched: 15.

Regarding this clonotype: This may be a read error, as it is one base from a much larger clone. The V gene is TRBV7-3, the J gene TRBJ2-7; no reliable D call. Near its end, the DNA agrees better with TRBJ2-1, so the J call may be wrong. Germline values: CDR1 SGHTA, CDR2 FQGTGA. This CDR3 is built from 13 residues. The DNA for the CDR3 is TGTGCCAGCAGCTTAGGGTACAACAATGAGCAGTTCTTC. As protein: CASSLGYNNEQFF.

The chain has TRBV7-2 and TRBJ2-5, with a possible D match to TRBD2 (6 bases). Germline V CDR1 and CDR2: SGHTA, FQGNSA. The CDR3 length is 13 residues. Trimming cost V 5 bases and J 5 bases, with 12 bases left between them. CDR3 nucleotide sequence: TGTGCCAGCAGCCGTTGGGAGGTCGAGACCCAGTACTTC. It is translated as CASSRWEVETQYF. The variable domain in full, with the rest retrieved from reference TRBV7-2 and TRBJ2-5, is GAGVSQSPSNKVTEKGKDVELRCDPISGHTALYWYRQSLGQGLEFLIYFQGNSAPDKSGLPSDRFSAERTGGSVSTLTIQRTQQEDSAVYLCASSRWEVETQYFGPGTRLLVL.

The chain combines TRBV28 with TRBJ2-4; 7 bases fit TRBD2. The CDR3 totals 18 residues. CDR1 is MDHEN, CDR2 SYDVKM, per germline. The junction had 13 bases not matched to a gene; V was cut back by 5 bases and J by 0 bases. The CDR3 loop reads CASSPLLTSVLAKNIQYF. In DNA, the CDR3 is TGTGCCAGCAGTCCCCTCCTTACTAGCGTACTAGCCAAAAACATTCAGTACTTC.

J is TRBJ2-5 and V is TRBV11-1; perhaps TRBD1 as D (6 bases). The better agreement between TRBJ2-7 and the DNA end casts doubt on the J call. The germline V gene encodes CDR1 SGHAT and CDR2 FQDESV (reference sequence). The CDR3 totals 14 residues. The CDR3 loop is CASSRAGTYYEQYF. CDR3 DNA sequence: TGTGCCAGCAGCCGCGCAGGGACATACTACGAGCAGTACTTC.

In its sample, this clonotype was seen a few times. The CDR3 DNA reads TGTGCCAGCAGACGAGTTAGCGGTTGGAGAGAGACCCAGTACTTC. It yields the protein CASRRVSGWRETQYF. V gene TRBV28 combines with J gene TRBJ2-5; D may be TRBD2 (6 bases). Trimming shortened V by 6 bases and J by 4 bases, and 18 bases separated the two germline ends. The CDR3 extends over 15 amino acids. CDR1 and CDR2 from the germline V gene are MDHEN and SYDVKM.

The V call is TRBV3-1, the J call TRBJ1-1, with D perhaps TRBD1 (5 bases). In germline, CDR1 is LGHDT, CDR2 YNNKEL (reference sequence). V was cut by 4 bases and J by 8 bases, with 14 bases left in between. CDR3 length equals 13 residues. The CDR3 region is CASSRTQSTEAFF. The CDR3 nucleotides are TGTGCCAGCAGCCGGACACAATCGACGGAAGCTTTCTTT.